The rows below give T cell receptor beta chains drawn from one sample of a study of OX40 agonist ivuxolimab in advanced cancers. The protocol was immunoSEQ multiplex PCR, while the TCRdb copy is restricted to in-frame clones and leaves out a portion. The sample has about 100,000 clones, around nine tenths seen once; the top ten hold around 0.31%. The sequenced sample was CD4+ or CD8+ T cells sorted from blood, obtained in a trial of the OX40 agonist ivuxolimab. Receptor source: an adult with an advanced solid tumor such as melanoma, head and neck, liver or kidney cancer. The CDR3 runs from the conserved cysteine through the conserved F or W. Each record gives: D gene, clone size, V gene, J gene, CDR3 DNA, CDR3 protein. A D gene is named only where the DNA matches it firmly. Clone size is shown for a subset of rows, as once, few, many or a class of expanded clone.

D: NA; size: NA; V: TRBV7-2; J: TRBJ1-5; DNA: TGTGCCAGCAGCAACGGGGAAATGCAGCCCCAGCATTTT; CDR3: CASSNGEMQPQHF
D: TRBD1; size: NA; V: TRBV19; J: TRBJ2-3; DNA: TGTGCCAGTAGTATAGTTTGGACAGGCGGAGATACGCAGTATTTT; CDR3: CASSIVWTGGDTQYF
D: TRBD2; size: NA; V: TRBV7-9; J: TRBJ2-5; DNA: TGTGCCAGCAGCTCGTTACTAGCGGGAGTTGAGACCCAGTACTTC; CDR3: CASSSLLAGVETQYF
D: NA; size: once; V: TRBV19; J: TRBJ2-2; DNA: TGTGCCAGCCAACCCCCTCCCCGGTGGAACACCGGGGAGCTGTTTTTT; CDR3: CASQPPPRWNTGELFF
D: NA; size: NA; V: TRBV28; J: TRBJ2-3; DNA: TGTGCCAGCACCACCGGTTGGACAGATACGCAGTATTTT; CDR3: CASTTGWTDTQYF
D: NA; size: NA; V: TRBV4-1; J: TRBJ2-2; DNA: TGCGCCAGCAGCCACCTTGGGGGGCGTGGGGGCACCGGGGAGCTGTTTTTT; CDR3: CASSHLGGRGGTGELFF
D: NA; size: NA; V: TRBV9; J: TRBJ2-1; DNA: TGTGCCAGCAGCGCCCTAGGGGCGGGGCTCAATGAGCAGTTCTTC; CDR3: CASSALGAGLNEQFF
D: NA; size: NA; V: TRBV11-2; J: TRBJ2-1; DNA: TGTGCCAGCAGCTCTGGCGACACTTGGAATGAGCAGTTCTTC; CDR3: CASSSGDTWNEQFF
D: TRBD1; size: NA; V: TRBV18; J: TRBJ1-5; DNA: TGTGCCAGCTCACCAGGCGGACAGGGGCGAAATCAGCCCCAGCATTTT; CDR3: CASSPGGQGRNQPQHF
D: NA; size: once; V: TRBV18; J: TRBJ1-2; DNA: TGTGCCAGCTCAGACGGCTCTAACTATGGCTACACCTTC; CDR3: CASSDGSNYGYTF
D: NA; size: NA; V: TRBV11-2; J: TRBJ2-5; DNA: TGTGCCAGCAGCTCAGGACCGAGGCTCAACTACCAAGAGACCCAGTACTTC; CDR3: CASSSGPRLNYQETQYF
D: NA; size: NA; V: TRBV6-1; J: TRBJ2-2; DNA: TGTGCCAGCAGGCAAGGGGGACCCGGGGAGCTGTTTTTT; CDR3: CASRQGGPGELFF
D: TRBD1; size: NA; V: TRBV30; J: TRBJ1-1; DNA: TGTGCCTGGGGGCCAGGGGGGTGGAGAGCTTTCTTT; CDR3: CAWGPGGWRAFF
D: TRBD1; size: NA; V: TRBV6-1; J: TRBJ2-4; DNA: TGTGCCAGCAGTGAGACGGGACAGGTCAAAAACATTCAGTACTTC; CDR3: CASSETGQVKNIQYF
D: TRBD2; size: NA; V: TRBV10-1; J: TRBJ2-3; DNA: TGCGCCAGCAGTGGAGGGACTAGTATCTCAGATACGCAGTATTTT; CDR3: CASSGGTSISDTQYF
D: TRBD2; size: NA; V: TRBV6-1; J: TRBJ2-5; DNA: TGTGCCAGCAGTGAAGGGACTAGACAAGAGACCCAGTACTTC; CDR3: CASSEGTRQETQYF
D: NA; size: NA; V: TRBV5-1; J: TRBJ2-3; DNA: TGCGCCAGCAGCTTGGGGAGGTCGAGCACAGATACGCAGTATTTT; CDR3: CASSLGRSSTDTQYF
D: TRBD2; size: once; V: TRBV6-1; J: TRBJ2-3; DNA: TGTGCCAGCGGTAGTGGAGCGGGGCCGGATACGCAGTATTTT; CDR3: CASGSGAGPDTQYF
D: NA; size: once; V: TRBV2; J: TRBJ2-7; DNA: TGTGCCAGCAGTCGAGGGAGCTACGAGCAGTACTTC; CDR3: CASSRGSYEQYF
D: TRBD1; size: NA; V: TRBV2; J: TRBJ1-2; DNA: TGTGCCACCCGCATGGGACAGGGTGGGGCCTATGGCTACACCTTC; CDR3: CATRMGQGGAYGYTF
D: TRBD1; size: once; V: TRBV28; J: TRBJ1-5; DNA: TGTGCCAGCAGTTTGGGACAGGGACGAGCTCAGCCCCAGCATTTT; CDR3: CASSLGQGRAQPQHF
D: NA; size: NA; V: TRBV7-2; J: TRBJ1-2; DNA: TGTGCCAGCAGCTTAGATCTGGGTCTACCTGGCTACACCTTC; CDR3: CASSLDLGLPGYTF
D: TRBD2; size: NA; V: TRBV7-2; J: TRBJ2-1; DNA: TGTGCCAGCAGCATTGGGACTAGCGGGGGGGACAATGAGCAGTTCTTC; CDR3: CASSIGTSGGDNEQFF
D: TRBD1; size: NA; V: TRBV2; J: TRBJ1-2; DNA: TGTGCCAGCAGTAGCGACAGGGGCCACTATGGCTACACCTTC; CDR3: CASSSDRGHYGYTF
D: NA; size: NA; V: TRBV7-8; J: TRBJ2-7; DNA: TGTGCCAGCAGCTTAAGAGGTCTTAGCTCCTACGAGCAGTACTTC; CDR3: CASSLRGLSSYEQYF
D: NA; size: NA; V: TRBV5-1; J: TRBJ2-1; DNA: TGCGCCAGCAGCTCACTACCTCTTGGAGCCAATGAGCAGTTCTTC; CDR3: CASSSLPLGANEQFF
D: TRBD2; size: NA; V: TRBV4-3; J: TRBJ2-7; DNA: TGCGCCAGCAGCCAGTCGACCCTACTAGCGGGAGTGTCCTACGAGCAGTACTTC; CDR3: CASSQSTLLAGVSYEQYF
D: TRBD1; size: NA; V: TRBV2; J: TRBJ2-2; DNA: TGTGCCAGCAGTGATGAGGGACAGGGAAACACCGGGGAGCTGTTTTTT; CDR3: CASSDEGQGNTGELFF
D: NA; size: NA; V: TRBV4-1; J: TRBJ2-1; DNA: TGCGCCAGCAGCCAAGTTAACGGCAGATACAATGAGCAGTTCTTC; CDR3: CASSQVNGRYNEQFF
D: TRBD2; size: NA; V: TRBV5-4; J: TRBJ2-1; DNA: TGTGCCAGCAGCTCGCTAGCGGGAGTGAGCGATGAGCAGTTCTTC; CDR3: CASSSLAGVSDEQFF
D: NA; size: NA; V: TRBV25-1; J: TRBJ1-3; DNA: TGTGCCAGCAGTTCCCTGGACAATGTCTCTGGAAACACCATATATTTT; CDR3: CASSSLDNVSGNTIYF
D: NA; size: NA; V: TRBV5-1; J: TRBJ1-1; DNA: TGCGCCAGCAGGATAACGAGGGACACTGAAGCTTTCTTT; CDR3: CASRITRDTEAFF
D: NA; size: NA; V: TRBV9; J: TRBJ1-4; DNA: TGTGCCAGCAGCGTAGCTGGACGGCCGGGGGAACTGTTTTTT; CDR3: CASSVAGRPGELFF
D: NA; size: NA; V: TRBV7-9; J: TRBJ2-7; DNA: TGTGCCAGCAGCCCCGGGGGTGGCAGGGCTGGGAACGAGCAGTACTTC; CDR3: CASSPGGGRAGNEQYF
D: NA; size: NA; V: TRBV18; J: TRBJ1-3; DNA: TGTGCCAGCTCACCTTCGACCGGGGGGACAAACACCATATATTTT; CDR3: CASSPSTGGTNTIYF
D: NA; size: NA; V: TRBV21-1; J: TRBJ1-2; DNA: TGTGCCAGCGGGGGGGCAGGGGAGGTTTATGGCTACACCTTC; CDR3: CASGGAGEVYGYTF
D: TRBD1; size: once; V: TRBV30; J: TRBJ2-2; DNA: TGTGCCTACGACAGGGCCGGGACCGGGGAGCTGTTTTTT; CDR3: CAYDRAGTGELFF
D: TRBD2; size: NA; V: TRBV27; J: TRBJ2-1; DNA: TGTGCCAGCAGGCCCCGCGGCGGGAGAGGCAATGAGCAGTTCTTC; CDR3: CASRPRGGRGNEQFF
D: NA; size: NA; V: TRBV9; J: TRBJ2-3; DNA: TGTGCCAGCAGCTCCTCTTTCCAGGGGTCACACACACATACGCAGTATTTT; CDR3: CASSSSFQGSHTHTQYF
D: NA; size: NA; V: TRBV18; J: TRBJ2-1; DNA: TGTGCCAGCTCACCACCGAGTAGCCACTACAATGAGCAGTTCTTC; CDR3: CASSPPSSHYNEQFF
D: TRBD2; size: NA; V: TRBV5-4; J: TRBJ2-2; DNA: TGTGCCAGCAGCCTCGGGACTAGCGGCCCTCGGAAACTGTTTTTT; CDR3: CASSLGTSGPRKLFF
D: NA; size: NA; V: TRBV6-5; J: TRBJ2-5; DNA: TGTGCCAGCAGTCGGCGACCAGGGTACCAAGAGACCCAGTACTTC; CDR3: CASSRRPGYQETQYF
D: TRBD1; size: once; V: TRBV18; J: TRBJ1-2; DNA: TGTGCCAGCTCACTTGGGACAGGGCTTGGCTACACCTTC; CDR3: CASSLGTGLGYTF
D: TRBD2; size: NA; V: TRBV7-2; J: TRBJ2-7; DNA: TGTGCCAGCAGCTTATCGGCGGGAGACTACGAGCAGTACTTC; CDR3: CASSLSAGDYEQYF
D: TRBD1; size: NA; V: TRBV5-1; J: TRBJ2-2; DNA: TGCGCCAGCAGGGGGACAGCGAACACCGGGGAGCTGTTTTTT; CDR3: CASRGTANTGELFF
D: NA; size: NA; V: TRBV5-1; J: TRBJ1-4; DNA: TGCGCCAGCAGCTTGACGGCGCGGAAGGAAAAACTGTTTTTT; CDR3: CASSLTARKEKLFF
D: TRBD2; size: NA; V: TRBV10-3; J: TRBJ2-5; DNA: TGTGCCATCAGTACGGGAGGGACTAGCGGGAAACTCTACCAAGAGACCCAGTACTTC; CDR3: CAISTGGTSGKLYQETQYF
D: NA; size: NA; V: TRBV5-5; J: TRBJ2-2; DNA: TGTGCCAGCAGCTTGGCCGGGAGTAGTACCGGGGAGCTGTTTTTT; CDR3: CASSLAGSSTGELFF
D: NA; size: NA; V: TRBV7-2; J: TRBJ1-5; DNA: TGTGCCAGCAGCTTTAACGGACAGCCCCAGCATTTT; CDR3: CASSFNGQPQHF
D: TRBD1; size: NA; V: TRBV27; J: TRBJ2-7; DNA: TGTGCCAGCAGAGGACAGGGACTCAACGAGCAGTACTTC; CDR3: CASRGQGLNEQYF
D: NA; size: few; V: TRBV7-2; J: TRBJ2-5; DNA: TGTGCCAGCAGCCCCGCCGGAGGGATACAAGAGACCCAGTACTTC; CDR3: CASSPAGGIQETQYF
D: TRBD1; size: NA; V: TRBV19; J: TRBJ1-2; DNA: TGTGCCAGTAGTCCGCGGGACAGGGAAAGCCGACCGTATGGCTACACCTTC; CDR3: CASSPRDRESRPYGYTF
D: TRBD1; size: NA; V: TRBV18; J: TRBJ2-5; DNA: TGTGCCAGCTCATCCACTCCTCAGACAGGGTGGGGACGGGAGACCCAGTACTTC; CDR3: CASSSTPQTGWGRETQYF
D: NA; size: NA; V: TRBV6-1; J: TRBJ2-1; DNA: TGTGCCAGCCCCGCCCACAATGAGCAGTTCTTC; CDR3: CASPAHNEQFF
D: TRBD2; size: NA; V: TRBV5-4; J: TRBJ2-1; DNA: TGTGCCAGCAGCTTTACTAGCGGCAATGAGCAGTTCTTC; CDR3: CASSFTSGNEQFF
D: NA; size: NA; V: TRBV4-2; J: TRBJ1-3; DNA: TGTGCCAGCAGCCAAGGAGCTGCTCGGAGCTCTGGAAACACCATATATTTT; CDR3: CASSQGAARSSGNTIYF
D: NA; size: NA; V: TRBV14; J: TRBJ2-7; DNA: TGTGCCAGCAGCCAAGTATCCTACGAGCAGTACTTC; CDR3: CASSQVSYEQYF
D: NA; size: few; V: TRBV27; J: TRBJ1-1; DNA: TGTGCCAGCAGAACCCTCCCGTGGGGGGACACTGAAGCTTTCTTT; CDR3: CASRTLPWGDTEAFF
D: TRBD2; size: once; V: TRBV10-3; J: TRBJ2-2; DNA: TGTGCCACCGGACTAGCGGGAGTAAGTTTTAGGTCCACCGGGGAGCTGTTTTTT; CDR3: CATGLAGVSFRSTGELFF